These 28 T cell receptor beta chains were all obtained from the same sample, sequenced in a study of Graves' ophthalmopathy and Graves' hyperthyroidism. RNA transcripts were the template, and TCR beta CDR3 regions were amplified from them. The authors performed first-round RT-PCR with HTBI primers and then a second-round multiplex PCR. TCRdb called the multiplex PCR reads again in MiXCR, with one record for every CDR3 protein. The data hold around 1.1 million distinct CDR3 sequences, with about 36% observed a single time. Input material: peripheral blood or thyroid tissue (not recorded which). These TCRs come from an adult man with Graves' hyperthyroidism.

The rearrangement links TRBV12-3 or TRBV12-4 to TRBJ2-5, with 12 bases fitting TRBD2. With V trimmed by 2 bases and J by 5 bases, 18 bases remained unmatched. This CDR3 has 20 amino acids. The CDR3 sequence is CASSLFRLAGANLRGETQYF. Written as DNA, the CDR3 is TGTGCCAGCAGTTTATTTCGACTAGCGGGAGCTAACTTACGAGGGGAGACCCAGTACTTC.

This clonotype was seen ten or more times. The V gene is TRBV10-3, the J gene TRBJ2-5; no clear D. This CDR3 comprises 16 residues. Between the trimmed V and J ends, which lost 0 bases and 3 bases, there was a span of 14 bases. Germline CDR1 and CDR2: ENHRY and SYGVKD. In DNA, the CDR3 is TGTGCCATCAGTGAGTCGAATGTCCCAGCAGAAGAGACCCAGTACTTC. The encoded protein is CAISESNVPAEETQYF.

This chain uses TRBV7-8 with TRBJ2-7; the D call may be TRBD1 or TRBD2 (6 bases each). Trimming removed 4 bases at V and 6 bases at J, with 16 bases between. This CDR3 has 14 amino acids. The germline gives CDR1 SGHVS, CDR2 FQNEAQ. The CDR3 DNA reads as TGTGCCAGCAGCTCCCCGGGACTGGGGGCCGAGCAGTACTTC. Translating gives CASSSPGLGAEQYF.

This clonotype has just one count. The chain links TRBV19 to TRBJ2-7; D ambiguous. Germline loops: CDR1 LNHDA, CDR2 SQIVND (reference sequence). The CDR3 length is 12 residues. The ends were cut back, 1 base at V and 3 bases at J, with 4 bases in the middle. The CDR3 DNA reads as TGTGCCAGTAGTATAGCGGACTACGAGCAGTACTTC. It encodes CASSIADYEQYF.

CDR3 sequence: CSVDIRENEKLFF. Here the CDR3 DNA reads TGCAGCGTTGACATCCGGGAGAATGAAAAACTGTTTTTT. The V gene is TRBV29-1, the J gene TRBJ1-4; D gene ambiguous. Germline CDR1 SQVTM, CDR2 ANQGSEA. The CDR3 is 13 residues long. V lost 3 bases and J lost 5, with 10 bases in between.

The chain links TRBV19 to TRBJ2-7; D not resolved. Germline V CDR1 and CDR2: LNHDA, SQIVND (reference sequence). Trimming stripped 5 bases from V and 2 bases from J, with 16 bases between. This CDR3 spans 15 amino acids. CDR3 DNA sequence: TGTGCCAGTAGTGTTGGCCCTTCATCTACCTACGAGCAGTACTTC. Translating it yields CASSVGPSSTYEQYF.

This clonotype has a handful of counts. V and J are TRBV5-4 and TRBJ2-7, with D uncertain. The V gene's germline CDR1 is SGHNT and CDR2 YYREEE (reference sequence). This CDR3 spans 15 amino acids. Trimming took 2 bases from V and 3 from J, leaving 15 bases between them. The CDR3 protein is CASSFGPGPSYEQYF. CDR3 sequence (DNA): TGTGCCAGCAGCTTCGGTCCGGGTCCCAGCTACGAGCAGTACTTC.

This clonotype was observed many times. The chain combines TRBV10-3 with TRBJ2-5; 8 bases agree with TRBD2. The junction had 6 bases not matched to a gene; V was cut back by 4 bases and J by 5 bases. Germline V CDR1 and CDR2: ENHRY, SYGVKD. CDR3 length equals 14 residues. CDR3: CAISGSGSYETQYF. In nucleotides, the CDR3 is TGTGCCATCAGTGGCAGCGGGAGTTATGAGACCCAGTACTTC.

With respect to this clonotype: The junction differs from germline at one of its ends, possibly a read error. V usage is TRBV2 and J usage is TRBJ2-7, with TRBD2 matching over 10 bases. The CDR3 sequence is 20 residues long. Germline V lookup: CDR1 SNHLY, CDR2 FYNNEI. The CDR3 region has the DNA TGTGCCAACAGTGGTCCCACACAGGGGGGCAGCGGGAGGGGATCCTACGAGCAGTACTTC. Amino acids: CANSGPTQGGSGRGSYEQYF. The variable domain in full, completed from reference TRBV2 and TRBJ2-7, reads EPEVTQTPSHQVTQMGQEVILRCVPISNHLYFYWYRQILGQKVEFLVSFYNNEISEKSEIFDDQFSVERPDGSNFTLKIRSTKLEDSAMYFCANSGPTQGGSGRGSYEQYFGPGTRLTVT.

A few counts support this clonotype. The chain joins TRBV9 to TRBJ2-7; TRBD2 matches at 11 bases. The CDR3 has 16 residues. The V gene end was trimmed by 3 bases and the J gene end by 4 bases; junction bases not matched to a gene: 9. Per germline, CDR1 SGDLS and CDR2 YYNGEE. The CDR3 here is CASSARLAGREYEQYF. The CDR3 DNA follows: TGTGCCAGCAGCGCCCGACTAGCGGGGCGCGAGTACGAGCAGTACTTC.

The table lists this clonotype with many counts. This chain uses TRBV19 with TRBJ1-1; D ambiguous. V lost 6 bases to trimming and J lost 4 bases, with 12 bases between them. This CDR3 has 13 amino acids. CDR1 is LNHDA, CDR2 SQIVND, per germline (reference sequence). The CDR3, as DNA: TGTGCCAGTAGGCCGTCCCCGGGCACTGAAGCTTTCTTT. The encoded protein is CASRPSPGTEAFF.

A word on this clonotype: An end of the junction differs from the germline gene, which may be a read error. The chain is built from TRBV20-1 and TRBJ1-2, with TRBD1 identical over 8 bases. From germline, CDR1 is DFQATT and CDR2 SNEGSKA (reference sequence). The CDR3 is 16 residues long. The chain's CDR3 is CSARGPGQAHNYCYTF. The CDR3 coding sequence is TGCAGTGCTAGAGGGCCGGGACAGGCACATAACTATTGCTACACCTTC.

To note about this clonotype: A much larger clone lies one base from this, so it may be a read error. The V gene is TRBV2, the J gene TRBJ2-5, with D possibly matching TRBD2 (5 bases). Trimming removed 4 bases from V and 5 bases from J, with 14 bases in between. CDR3 size: 14 residues. Looked up from germline, CDR1 is SNHLY and CDR2 is FYNNEI. Here the CDR3 DNA reads TGTGCCAGCAGTGCTCCTCGAGGGATCGAGACCCAGTACTTC. Translation gives CASSAPRGIETQYF.

This chain links TRBV7-9 with TRBJ1-6; D is possibly TRBD1 (5 bases). Looked up from germline, CDR1 is SEHNR and CDR2 is FQNEAQ (reference sequence). Between the trimmed V and J ends, which lost 6 bases and 7 bases, there was a span of 16 bases. The CDR3 is made up of 15 amino acids. Written as DNA, the CDR3 is TGTGCCAGCAGACTAGGGACCTTCGGCAATTCACCCCTCCACTTT. Translation gives CASRLGTFGNSPLHF.

This clonotype was picked up a small number of times. This chain links TRBV5-6 with TRBJ2-7; 8 nucleotides agree with TRBD2. The germline CDR1 and CDR2 sequences are SGHDT and YYEEEE. V lost 2 bases and J lost 2; bases outside the gene matches: 6. The CDR3 extends over 15 amino acids. CDR3 nucleotides: TGTGCCAGCAGCTTCGGGACTAGAAAACCCTACGAGCAGTACTTC. This encodes CASSFGTRKPYEQYF.

This clonotype has at least ten counts. The V call is TRBV7-8, the J call TRBJ1-5; D not certain. Germline CDR1 is SGHVS and CDR2 is FQNEAQ. Trimming shortened V by 1 base and J by 4 bases, and 11 bases separated the two germline ends. This CDR3 is 15 amino acids long. This CDR3 is CASSLVIDRNQPQHF. The DNA for the CDR3 is TGTGCCAGCAGCTTAGTGATAGATAGAAATCAGCCCCAGCATTTT. Full variable domain (rest looked up from reference TRBV7-8 and TRBJ1-5): GAGVSQSPRYKVAKRGQDVALRCDPISGHVSLFWYQQALGQGPEFLTYFQNEAQLDKSGLPSDRFFAERPEGSVSTLKIQRTQQEDSAVYLCASSLVIDRNQPQHFGDGTRLSIL.

This clonotype has at least ten counts. V gene TRBV7-8 combines with J gene TRBJ1-5, with D hard to call. In germline, CDR1 is SGHVS, CDR2 FQNEAQ. The ends were cut back, 5 bases at V and 3 bases at J, with 8 bases in the middle. This CDR3 spans 13 amino acids. CDR3 sequence (DNA): TGTGCCAGCAGCGTGAGACTCAATCAGCCCCAGCATTTT. As protein: CASSVRLNQPQHF.

The CDR3 region has the DNA TGTGCCATCAGTGATTCGCGGACAGGGAACACCGGGGAGCTGTTTTTT. Translated: CAISDSRTGNTGELFF. The chain employs TRBV10-3 and TRBJ2-2; 7 bases agree with TRBD1. The germline V gene has CDR1 ENHRY and CDR2 SYGVKD. V was pared by 3 bases and J by 1 base, with 5 bases of the junction left unmatched. The CDR3 contains 16 residues.

The rearrangement joins TRBV12-3 or TRBV12-4 to TRBJ1-5; 12 nucleotides match TRBD1. The CDR3 is 17 amino acids. Unmatched junction bases numbered 9, after V lost 0 bases and J lost 9 bases. The CDR3 coding sequence is TGTGCCAGCAGTTTAGCTGGGACAGGGGGCTCGTATTTGCCCCAGCATTTT. The encoded protein is CASSLAGTGGSYLPQHF.

This chain joins TRBV12-3 or TRBV12-4 and TRBJ1-4, with D maybe TRBD1 (5 bases). The V and J ends lost 5 bases and 8 bases respectively, with 15 bases between them. The CDR3 has 14 residues. The chain's CDR3 is CASSPPDSWEKLFF. The CDR3 nucleotides are TGTGCCAGCAGTCCGCCCGACAGTTGGGAAAAACTGTTTTTT.

On this clonotype itself: A read error is possible here, since a much larger clone lies one base away. The CDR3 protein is CASSPPAIDGYTF. The CDR3 DNA follows: TGTGCCAGCTCACCACCGGCGATCGATGGCTACACCTTC. This rearrangement joins TRBV18 to TRBJ1-2, with D hard to call. This CDR3 contains 13 residues. The germline V gene has CDR1 KGHSH and CDR2 LQKENI. V lost 0 bases to trimming and J lost 6 bases, with 8 bases between them.

This clonotype occurred a few times. This chain connects TRBV27 to TRBJ1-1; no clear D. Germline CDR1 MNHEY, CDR2 SMNVEV (reference sequence). The length of the CDR3 is 18 residues. Trimming cost V 1 base and J 2 bases, with 20 bases left between them. The CDR3 is CASSLYFGPDRGNTEAFF. DNA of the CDR3: TGTGCCAGCAGTTTATATTTCGGGCCAGACCGAGGTAACACTGAAGCTTTCTTT.

The rearrangement joins TRBV29-1 to TRBJ2-7, with TRBD1 identical over 7 bases. Germline loops: CDR1 SQVTM, CDR2 ANQGSEA. The CDR3 has 14 amino acids. V was pared by 6 bases and J by 4 bases, with 12 bases of the junction left unmatched. The CDR3 nucleotides read TGCAGCGTCGTCACCAGGGGGAGATTTTACGAGCAGTACTTC. It is translated as CSVVTRGRFYEQYF.

CDR3 amino acids: CAWSYRDRGRYEQYF. The CDR3 coding sequence is TGTGCCTGGAGCTACCGGGACAGGGGACGCTACGAGCAGTACTTC. The chain employs TRBV30 and TRBJ2-7, with 10 nucleotides matching TRBD1. This CDR3 comprises 15 residues. Germline lookup yields CDR1 GTSNPN and CDR2 SVGIG (reference sequence). J gave up 3 bases and V 3 bases, and 8 bases lay outside the gene matches.

Here the CDR3 reads CASSQGPGLAGEETQYF. Here the CDR3 DNA reads TGCGCCAGCAGCCAAGGACCGGGACTAGCGGGAGAAGAGACCCAGTACTTC. The J gene is TRBJ2-5, the V gene TRBV4-1; TRBD2 matches 14 bases. Losses at the gene ends were 1 base for V and 3 bases for J; bases not matched to a gene: 4. Germline values: CDR1 MGHRA, CDR2 YSYEKL. The CDR3 has 17 amino acids.

This rearrangement joins TRBV20-1 to TRBJ2-1, with 7 positions matching TRBD2. The CDR3 sequence is 15 residues long. Trimming removed 3 bases from V and 8 bases from J; junction bases left unmatched: 13. Germline V gene data show CDR1 as DFQATT and CDR2 as SNEGSKA (reference sequence). In DNA, the CDR3 is TGCAGTGCTAGCAGTCGGGCGGGAGTGTTACATGAGCAGTTCTTC. Its translation is CSASSRAGVLHEQFF.

Notes on this clonotype: This is likely a read error, given that the CDR3 carries no conserved phenylalanine or tryptophan at its end. This sequence joins TRBV7-3 and TRBJ1-1, with no clear D. Germline CDR1 reads SGHTA; CDR2 reads FQGTGA. This CDR3 spans 13 amino acids. Trimming removed 5 bases at V and 0 bases at J, with 7 bases between. As DNA, the CDR3 is TGTGCCAGCAGCAGCCAGATGAACACTGAAGCTTTCCTT. It is translated as CASSSQMNTEAFL.

The J gene is TRBJ2-7, the V gene TRBV10-2; D perhaps matches TRBD2 (5 bases). V lost 2 bases, J lost 8 bases, and 19 bases lay in between. The CDR3 is 15 residues long. Germline CDR1 and CDR2: WSHSY and SAAADI. DNA for the CDR3: TGCGCCAGCAGTGAGCGAGGGTTGGGTCAGCCCCAGCAGTACTTC. Its translation: CASSERGLGQPQQYF.